The 23 T cell receptor beta chains given below trace back to one sample, sequenced in a study of beta chain features in type 1 diabetes. Study observations and caveats: Among all four CD4+ subsets, Type 1 diabetes patients had TCRB CDR3s that were moderately but significantly shorter.

Their recognized antigens are unknown. What was sequenced were expressed TCRB transcripts, since all of the isolated RNA had been reverse transcribed. Data came from immunoSEQ multiplex PCR; TCRdb stores just in-frame clones and leaves some out. The sample records hundreds of thousands of clones, about a tenth being singletons. Sequencing was carried out using naive CD4+ T cells from blood. The origin of the receptors is a man under 40 with type 1 diabetes.

This clone was seen more than once but under ten times. The chain recombines TRBV5-1 with TRBJ2-7, with TRBD1 as a possible D gene (6 bases). With 3 bases removed from V and 2 bases from J, the gap between germline ends came to 12 bases. CDR1 SGHRS and CDR2 YFSETQ come from the germline V gene. There are 14 residues in the CDR3. In DNA form, the CDR3 reads TGCGCCAGCAGCTCTACAGGGACCCCCTACGAGCAGTACTTC. As protein: CASSSTGTPYEQYF.

This clone was seen a handful of times. V usage is TRBV6-5 and J usage is TRBJ1-2, with TRBD1 identical over 8 bases. Trimming at V came to 2 bases and at J to 8 bases, leaving 4 bases not matched to a gene. The CDR3 covers 13 residues. Germline V gene lookup returns CDR1 MNHEY and CDR2 SVGAGI. The DNA of the CDR3 is TGTGCCAGCAGTTACGCGGCAGGGGGCGGCTACACCTTC. This translates into CASSYAAGGGYTF.

This chain links TRBV6-6 with TRBJ1-2, with 7 bases matching TRBD1. This CDR3 is 15 amino acids long. The V gene end was trimmed by 5 bases and the J gene end by 4 bases; junction bases not matched to a gene: 10. Looked up from germline, CDR1 is MNHNY and CDR2 is SVGAGI (reference sequence). The CDR3 region has the DNA TGTGCCAGCAGTCCTACAGGGGAAGGTGGCTATGGCTACACCTTC. Amino acids: CASSPTGEGGYGYTF.

Remarks on this clone: Other DNA sequences of this sample code for an identical CDR3. The chain joins TRBV2 to TRBJ1-5; D gene ambiguous. V lost 3 bases to trimming and J lost 1 base, with 10 bases between them. CDR3 length: 15 amino acids. Germline V gene lookup returns CDR1 SNHLY and CDR2 FYNNEI. CDR3 residues: CASSDRGGSNQPQHF. As DNA, the CDR3 is TGTGCCAGCAGTGACCGGGGAGGCAGCAATCAGCCCCAGCATTTT.

The sample holds a few counts of this clone. V usage is TRBV2 and J usage is TRBJ1-6; D gene uncertain. Germline V lookup: CDR1 SNHLY, CDR2 FYNNEI. V was cut by 7 bases and J by 11 bases, with 15 bases left in between. The CDR3 totals 13 residues. The DNA for the CDR3 is TGTGCCAGCACACTAGGGCAATTGGCACCCCTCCACTTT. As protein: CASTLGQLAPLHF.

Only a few counts were recorded for this clone. CDR3 loop: CASSLRSTDTQYF. Written as DNA, the CDR3 is TGTGCCAGCAGCTTACGGAGCACAGATACGCAGTATTTT. This chain joins TRBV11-2 and TRBJ2-3; D uncertain. Trimming cost V 2 bases and J 0 bases, with 3 bases left between them. There are 13 residues in the CDR3. Germline values: CDR1 SGHAT, CDR2 FQNNGV. The full variable domain, rest sourced from reference TRBV11-2 and TRBJ2-3, is EAGVAQSPRYKIIEKRQSVAFWCNPISGHATLYWYQQILGQGPKLLIQFQNNGVVDDSQLPKDRFSAERLKGVDSTLKIQPAKLEDSAVYLCASSLRSTDTQYFGPGTRLTVL.

This clone was seen a handful of times. V and J are TRBV7-9 and TRBJ1-2, with a possible D match to TRBD1 (5 bases). There are 14 residues in the CDR3. Germline lookup yields CDR1 SEHNR and CDR2 FQNEAQ (reference sequence). V was shortened by 3 bases and J by 7 bases, with 15 bases between the two germline ends. As DNA, the CDR3 is TGTGCCAGCAGCTTGTCGCAGGGCGGTACTGGCTACACCTTC. Translation gives CASSLSQGGTGYTF.

This clone was seen a handful of times. The chain couples TRBV25-1 to TRBJ1-1, with D possibly being TRBD1 (5 bases). CDR1 MGHDK and CDR2 SYGVNS come from the germline V gene. The CDR3 has 13 amino acids. Trimming left V 7 bases short and J 6 bases short, with 15 bases between. CDR3 coding DNA: TGTGCCAGCAACCCTGATGGACACGCTGAAGCTTTCTTT. Its protein product is CASNPDGHAEAFF.

The gene calls are TRBV11-1 and TRBJ1-2, with TRBD1 as a possible D gene (5 bases). This CDR3 comprises 13 residues. V was clipped by 4 bases and J by 4 bases, with 10 bases between them. Germline V gene lookup returns CDR1 SGHAT and CDR2 FQDESV (reference sequence). The CDR3 nucleotides read TGTGCCAGCAGCTCCGACAGCGTCTATGGCTACACCTTC. Protein: CASSSDSVYGYTF.

The chain is built from TRBV7-3 and TRBJ2-1; TRBD2 matches 12 bases. Germline CDR1 SGHTA, CDR2 FQGTGA. The CDR3 consists of 16 residues. V dropped 0 bases and J dropped 6; count of bases not matched to a gene: 3. The CDR3 is CASSLTTSGGVNEQFF. CDR3 nucleotides: TGTGCCAGCAGCTTAACGACTAGCGGGGGTGTCAATGAGCAGTTCTTC.

This rearrangement joins TRBV7-9 to TRBJ1-4, with D maybe TRBD1 (6 bases). Trimming left V 5 bases short and J 4 bases short, with 11 bases between. CDR3 length: 14 amino acids. Germline CDR1 reads SEHNR; CDR2 reads FQNEAQ (reference sequence). The CDR3 DNA reads as TGTGCCAGCAGCCACAGGGTCAATAATGAAAAACTGTTTTTT. It yields the protein CASSHRVNNEKLFF.

The chain links TRBV2 to TRBJ2-3; 12 bases are shared with TRBD2. The V gene end was trimmed by 6 bases and the J gene end by 0 bases; junction bases not matched to a gene: 7. The CDR3 loop spans 17 amino acids. CDR1 and CDR2 from the germline V gene are SNHLY and FYNNEI. The CDR3 nucleotides are TGTGCCAGCAGCTCCGGACTAGCGGGGAGAAGCACAGATACGCAGTATTTT. This sequence encodes CASSSGLAGRSTDTQYF. The variable domain in full, with the rest retrieved from reference TRBV2 and TRBJ2-3, is EPEVTQTPSHQVTQMGQEVILRCVPISNHLYFYWYRQILGQKVEFLVSFYNNEISEKSEIFDDQFSVERPDGSNFTLKIRSTKLEDSAMYFCASSSGLAGRSTDTQYFGPGTRLTVL.

The chain employs TRBV6-5 and TRBJ2-3; D might be TRBD1 (5 bases). Germline V lookup: CDR1 MNHEY, CDR2 SVGAGI. V gave up 3 bases and J gave up 2 bases, with 12 bases separating them. The CDR3 has 15 residues. The CDR3 DNA follows: TGTGCCAGCAGTTATTCAGGGTTTCTCACAGATACGCAGTATTTT. Translation: CASSYSGFLTDTQYF.

The chain employs TRBV28 and TRBJ1-1; D gene unclear. Germline V gene lookup returns CDR1 MDHEN and CDR2 SYDVKM. This CDR3 has 12 amino acids. Trimming left V 10 bases short and J 6 bases short, with 15 bases between. The CDR3 sequence is CATAFPGAEAFF. The CDR3 DNA reads as TGTGCCACCGCATTCCCTGGAGCTGAAGCTTTCTTT.

A few counts support this clone. The chain is built from TRBV9 and TRBJ2-7, with 7 bases matching TRBD1. The CDR3 totals 14 residues. Trimming at V came to 3 bases and at J to 4 bases, leaving 7 bases not matched to a gene. CDR1 SGDLS and CDR2 YYNGEE come from the germline V gene. The CDR3 region has the DNA TGTGCCAGCAGCGCGCCGGGACAGATTTACGAGCAGTACTTC. This gives the protein CASSAPGQIYEQYF. The variable domain in full, completed from reference TRBV9 and TRBJ2-7, reads DSGVTQTPKHLITATGQRVTLRCSPRSGDLSVYWYQQSLDQGLQFLIQYYNGEERAKGNILERFSAQQFPDLHSELNLSSLELGDSALYFCASSAPGQIYEQYFGPGTRLTVT.

This chain links TRBV6-1 with TRBJ2-1, with 8 positions matching TRBD2. The J segment lost 15 bases and the V segment lost 5 bases, leaving 12 bases of the junction unmatched. The CDR3 runs 13 residues. Germline-derived CDR1 and CDR2 are MNHNS and SASEGT. The CDR3 nucleotides read TGTGCCAGCAGTACGGGTTTGGGACTAGGTCTGTTCTTC. It codes for CASSTGLGLGLFF.

This clone was counted a few times. The chain is built from TRBV5-1 and TRBJ1-5; a possible D gene is TRBD1 (5 bases). Germline V lookup: CDR1 SGHRS, CDR2 YFSETQ. The CDR3 has 16 residues. V was trimmed by 6 bases and J by 4 bases, leaving 20 bases between them. CDR3 residues: CASTCPVGEGNQPQHF. In DNA, the CDR3 is TGCGCCAGCACCTGCCCGGTTGGGGAGGGGAATCAGCCCCAGCATTTT.

The J gene is TRBJ1-2, the V gene TRBV28; unclear D gene. This CDR3 contains 11 residues. V was pared by 8 bases and J by 4 bases, with 8 bases between. The V gene's germline CDR1 is MDHEN and CDR2 SYDVKM. Here the CDR3 reads CASSWAYGYTF. For the CDR3, the DNA is TGTGCCAGCTCCTGGGCCTATGGCTACACCTTC.

The table lists this clone with a few counts. The chain links TRBV5-1 to TRBJ1-1, with a tentative D call TRBD1 (5 bases). The CDR3 sequence is 12 residues long. The ends were cut back, 3 bases at V and 5 bases at J, with 8 bases in the middle. Germline CDR1 SGHRS, CDR2 YFSETQ. The CDR3 sequence is CASSSEGTEAFF. CDR3 in DNA: TGCGCCAGCAGCTCGGAGGGGACTGAAGCTTTCTTT.

The chain employs TRBV4-1 and TRBJ2-3; D unresolved. The CDR3 extends over 13 amino acids. Per the germline V gene, CDR1 is MGHRA and CDR2 is YSYEKL. Trimming left V 3 bases short and J 4 bases short, with 8 bases between. CDR3 in DNA: TGCGCCAGCAGCCAGGAGTCCGCAGATACGCAGTATTTT. Translated, it gives CASSQESADTQYF.

This clone occurred a few times. The chain combines TRBV28 with TRBJ1-5; D gene uncertain. Germline values: CDR1 MDHEN, CDR2 SYDVKM. Trimming shortened V by 6 bases and J by 6 bases, and 15 bases separated the two germline ends. This CDR3 contains 14 residues. CDR3 coding DNA: TGTGCCAGCAGCCCTTTCGGGAATCGTCAGCCCCAGCATTTT. Translating it yields CASSPFGNRQPQHF.

This sequence joins TRBV6-6 and TRBJ1-5; no clear D gene. Trimming cost V 5 bases and J 3 bases, with 11 bases left between them. The CDR3 extends over 14 amino acids. Per germline, CDR1 MNHNY and CDR2 SVGAGI (reference sequence). The CDR3 loop is CASSDLRSNQPQHF. The CDR3 DNA is TGTGCCAGCAGTGACTTGCGATCCAATCAGCCCCAGCATTTT.

The chain combines TRBV14 with TRBJ2-7, with D tentatively TRBD1 (5 bases). This CDR3 is built from 13 residues. Per the germline V gene, CDR1 is SGHDN and CDR2 is FVKESK. Trimming took 4 bases from V and 3 from J, leaving 10 bases between them. The CDR3: CASSRTTVYEQYF. CDR3 DNA: TGTGCCAGCAGCCGCACGACAGTCTACGAGCAGTACTTC. Filled out from reference TRBV14 and TRBJ2-7, the complete variable domain reads EAGVTQFPSHSVIEKGQTVTLRCDPISGHDNLYWYRRVMGKEIKFLLHFVKESKQDESGMPNNRFLAERTGGTYSTLKVQPAELEDSGVYFCASSRTTVYEQYFGPGTRLTVT.